This entry concerns a single T cell receptor beta chain. This sample was taken from a study of CXCR3-negative and CXCR3-positive naive CD8 T cells. Libraries of TRB cDNA were made by 5' RACE and carried UMIs. TCRdb re-called the 5' RACE reads and catalogs CDR3 proteins one per entry, DNA excluded. Found here are approximately 83,000 distinct CDR3 sequences; the top ten clones hold around 1.5%. The CDR3 totals 14 residues. The sequence was collected from a human donor in good health. Some clones in this sample may be carry-over from other donors' samples. The chain uses TRBV23-1 and TRBJ1-1; TCRdb names TRBD1, which stays unverified in the absence of DNA. TRBV23-1 counts as an open reading frame of uncertain function. The specimen sequenced was naive CXCR3- CD8+ T cells from blood. Subset reported: CD45RO-CCR7+CD27+CD95- naive CD8+ T cells lacking CXCR3 (TNR3-). The CDR3 loop is CASSPGTGTAEAFF.